This T cell receptor beta chain was captured by sequencing in a study of brain T cells in children with intractable seizures. General study results and limits: Only CDR3 sequence similarity suggested viral specificity, without known HCMV serostatus. Pre- and post-surgery blood differed in depth, so pre-surgery absences may be undersampling.

Sequencing was limited to surgery cases with top T cell transcript signatures in brain tissue. Pre-surgery treatment included at least one anti-epileptic drug. The data were produced by immunoSEQ multiplex PCR, yet TCRdb's version contains in-frame clones alone and is incomplete. The sample yields 70,000 to 85,000 clones, under 95% seen once. With regard to this clone: Its matching antigen is unknown.

CDR3 length: 16 residues. Trimming took 1 base from V and 7 from J; bases not matched to a gene: 8. CDR1 and CDR2 (germline): LGHDT, YNNKEL (reference sequence). This receptor was obtained from a girl aged 2-9 years with Rasmussen encephalitis and intractable seizures. The gene calls are TRBV3-1 (or the pseudogene TRBV3-2) and TRBJ2-1; 9 bases agree with TRBD1. The specimen was peripheral blood, collected at surgery. CDR3 loop: CASSQVSGQGNNEQFF. The CDR3 DNA reads TGTGCCAGCAGCCAAGTTTCGGGACAGGGAAATAATGAGCAGTTCTTC.